These T cell receptor beta chains were read from a single sample in a study of T-cell memory formation after mild COVID-19. Each CDR3 protein is one row after TCRdb ran MiXCR on the 5' RACE reads. The sample consists of roughly 150,000 distinct CDR3 sequences, about 15% of them appearing once. Sequencing was carried out using PBMCs or a T cell subset sorted from them (not recorded which). These receptors were obtained from an adult woman who had mild COVID-19 (a few samples of this study predate the infection). Cell type and time point are not known. The CDR3 runs from the conserved cysteine through the conserved F or W. Fields, in order: V gene, D gene, CDR3 length, clone size, J gene, CDR3 protein, CDR3 DNA. A D gene is named only where the DNA matches it firmly. The size of a clone is reported for some rows only, either as once, few or many, or as a class for expanded clones.

V: TRBV12-3/TRBV12-4; D: NA; length: 14; size: few; J: TRBJ2-5; CDR3: CASSLTGLKETQYF; DNA: TGTGCCAGCAGTTTAACCGGACTAAAGGAGACCCAGTACTTC
V: TRBV29-1; D: TRBD2; length: 12; size: NA; J: TRBJ2-7; CDR3: CSVELREYEQYF; DNA: TGCAGCGTTGAATTGCGGGAGTACGAGCAGTACTTC
V: TRBV5-1; D: TRBD1; length: 15; size: few; J: TRBJ2-7; CDR3: CASSRGQDRGYEQYF; DNA: TGCGCCAGCAGCCGCGGCCAGGACAGGGGGTACGAGCAGTACTTC
V: TRBV29-1; D: TRBD1; length: 14; size: few; J: TRBJ2-1; CDR3: CSVVRAQGVDEQFF; DNA: TGCAGCGTGGTCCGGGCACAGGGGGTCGATGAGCAGTTCTTC
V: TRBV12-5; D: NA; length: 14; size: NA; J: TRBJ2-7; CDR3: CASGLAHVQYEQYF; DNA: TGTGCTAGTGGTTTGGCCCACGTCCAGTACGAGCAGTACTTC
V: TRBV20-1; D: TRBD1; length: 15; size: NA; J: TRBJ2-1; CDR3: CSASPGQGLASEQFF; DNA: TGCAGTGCGAGTCCGGGACAGGGCTTAGCAAGTGAGCAGTTCTTC
V: TRBV10-3; D: TRBD1; length: 16; size: NA; J: TRBJ2-1; CDR3: CAISGGTGQGYNEQFF; DNA: TGTGCCATCAGTGGGGGCACCGGACAGGGGTACAATGAGCAGTTCTTC
V: TRBV11-2; D: NA; length: 15; size: few; J: TRBJ2-4; CDR3: CASSLGAFTKNIQYF; DNA: TGTGCCAGCAGCTTAGGGGCGTTTACCAAAAACATTCAGTACTTC
V: TRBV3-1; D: NA; length: 13; size: NA; J: TRBJ2-2; CDR3: CASSQRFRGELFF; DNA: TGTGCCAGCAGCCAACGATTCCGAGGGGAGCTGTTTTTT
V: TRBV5-6; D: NA; length: 14; size: NA; J: TRBJ1-2; CDR3: CASILGRQGHGYTF; DNA: TGTGCCAGCATCCTGGGGAGGCAGGGGCATGGCTACACCTTC